Listed below are T cell receptor beta chains from one sample, sequenced in a study of blood T cell repertoires in COVID-19. The protocol was immunoSEQ multiplex PCR, while the TCRdb copy is restricted to in-frame clones and leaves out a portion. The profile shows under 200,000 clones, around 84% of them singletons. The material sequenced was peripheral blood. All receptors come from a man aged 45-60 years with active or convalescent COVID-19. The CDR3 runs from the conserved cysteine through the conserved F or W. The order of the fields is CDR3 length, J gene, clone size, V gene, D gene, CDR3 protein, CDR3 DNA. A D gene is named only where the DNA matches it firmly. Size tells how often a clone was seen (once, few, many) or the class of an expanded clone, and some rows leave it out.

13,TRBJ1-6,.,TRBV18,.,CASSPLPDSPLHF,TGTGCCAGCTCACCACTTCCGGATTCACCCCTCCACTTT
15,TRBJ2-7,.,TRBV4-1,.,CASSQEPSLTYEQYF,TGCGCCAGCAGCCAAGAGCCTAGCCTCACCTACGAGCAGTACTTC
14,TRBJ1-5,few,TRBV7-9,.,CASSDSGGDQPQHF,TGTGCCAGCAGCGACTCCGGAGGAGATCAGCCCCAGCATTTT
16,TRBJ2-1,.,TRBV18,TRBD2,CASSRTSGRVHNEQFF,TGTGCCAGCTCAAGGACTAGCGGGAGGGTCCACAATGAGCAGTTCTTC
10,TRBJ1-6,.,TRBV7-2,.,CASRFGALHF,TGTGCCAGCAGGTTCGGGGCCCTCCACTTT
15,TRBJ2-1,.,TRBV4-2,TRBD2,CAISTSGRDYNEQFF,TGTGCCATCTCGACTAGCGGGAGGGACTACAATGAGCAGTTCTTC
17,TRBJ1-2,.,TRBV3-1/TRBV3-2,TRBD1,CASSQETRQGSNYGYTF,TGTGCCAGCAGCCAAGAGACCCGACAGGGAAGTAACTATGGCTACACCTTC
13,TRBJ2-7,.,TRBV12-3/TRBV12-4,.,CASSLGRSYEQYF,TGTGCCAGCAGTTTGGGCAGATCCTACGAGCAGTACTTC
13,TRBJ1-2,.,TRBV5-1,.,CASSLVGNGIYTF,TGCGCCAGCAGCTTGGTAGGGAACGGGATCTACACCTTC
13,TRBJ2-3,.,TRBV10-3,TRBD2,CATTSGVADTQYF,TGTGCCACAACTAGCGGGGTCGCAGATACGCAGTATTTT
14,TRBJ1-4,.,TRBV19,.,CASSIVGREEKLFF,TGTGCCAGTAGTATAGTGGGGCGGGAAGAAAAACTGTTTTTT
18,TRBJ2-7,once,TRBV4-3,TRBD1,CASSQDPDRALGNHEQYF,TGCGCCAGCAGCCAAGACCCTGACAGGGCCTTGGGCAACCACGAGCAGTACTTC
18,TRBJ2-1,.,TRBV5-6,TRBD1,CASSLGGFLVQGFDEQFF,TGTGCCAGCAGCCTGGGTGGTTTTCTGGTACAGGGGTTTGATGAGCAGTTCTTC
15,TRBJ1-2,.,TRBV4-1,TRBD1,CASSQAEGGWYGYTF,TGCGCCAGCAGCCAAGCGGAAGGGGGCTGGTATGGCTACACCTTC
15,TRBJ1-1,few,TRBV12-5,TRBD1,CASGPRQGRTTEAFF,TGTGCTAGTGGACCACGACAGGGAAGGACCACTGAAGCTTTCTTT
14,TRBJ2-7,.,TRBV29-1,TRBD2,CSARLAGGDNEQYF,TGCAGCGCACGACTAGCGGGAGGTGACAACGAGCAGTACTTC
15,TRBJ1-4,.,TRBV28,TRBD1,CASSLGTGGHEKLFF,TGTGCCAGCAGTTTGGGGACAGGGGGCCATGAAAAACTGTTTTTT
13,TRBJ1-1,.,TRBV18,TRBD1,CASMGTANTEAFF,TGTGCCAGTATGGGGACAGCGAACACTGAAGCTTTCTTT
16,TRBJ2-4,.,TRBV7-2,TRBD1,CASSLAPAGGAGIQYF,TGTGCCAGCAGCTTAGCGCCGGCAGGGGGCGCCGGCATTCAGTACTTC
16,TRBJ2-7,.,TRBV5-1,TRBD1,CASSATGMGQFYEQYF,TGCGCCAGCAGCGCGACAGGGATGGGCCAGTTCTACGAGCAGTACTTC
16,TRBJ1-6,.,TRBV18,.,CASSSQTGGANSPLHF,TGTGCCAGCTCGTCGCAAACGGGAGGTGCTAATTCACCCCTCCACTTT
14,TRBJ1-1,.,TRBV28,.,CASSPGFSGTEAFF,TGTGCCAGCAGTCCAGGGTTTTCAGGAACTGAAGCTTTCTTT
16,TRBJ2-1,.,TRBV19,TRBD2,CASSPGRTSRHNEQFF,TGTGCCAGTAGTCCCGGGAGGACTAGCAGACACAATGAGCAGTTCTTC
16,TRBJ2-7,.,TRBV11-3,TRBD1,CASSSLGAGGFYEQYF,TGTGCCAGCAGCAGCCTCGGGGCAGGGGGCTTCTACGAGCAGTACTTC
14,TRBJ2-1,few,TRBV13,TRBD2,CASKTSGRAYEQFF,TGTGCCAGCAAGACTAGCGGGAGAGCTTATGAGCAGTTCTTC
18,TRBJ1-6,.,TRBV5-1,TRBD1,CASSLSWTGAASDSPLHF,TGCGCCAGCAGCTTGTCGTGGACAGGGGCCGCCTCGGATTCACCCCTCCACTTT
16,TRBJ1-3,.,TRBV7-6,TRBD1,CASSLGTGFSGNTIYF,TGTGCCAGCAGCTTAGGGACAGGCTTCTCTGGAAACACCATATATTTT
15,TRBJ2-7,.,TRBV7-2,TRBD2,CASSLVTSGKGEQYF,TGTGCCAGCAGCTTAGTTACTAGCGGCAAAGGCGAGCAGTACTTC
15,TRBJ2-3,.,TRBV24-1,TRBD2,CATGLAGVSTDTQYF,TGTGCCACCGGATTAGCGGGAGTGAGCACAGATACGCAGTATTTT
14,TRBJ2-1,.,TRBV10-3,TRBD2,CATSWGGSYNEQFF,TGTGCCACCTCCTGGGGAGGGTCCTACAATGAGCAGTTCTTC
14,TRBJ2-2,.,TRBV5-8,.,CASSLQGNTGELFF,TGTGCCAGCAGCTTACAGGGAAACACCGGGGAGCTGTTTTTT
12,TRBJ2-3,.,TRBV11-2,.,CASSRGTDTQYF,TGTGCCAGCAGCCGGGGGACAGATACGCAGTATTTT
13,TRBJ2-5,.,TRBV9,.,CASSPGLQETQYF,TGTGCCAGCAGCCCAGGACTACAAGAGACCCAGTACTTC
12,TRBJ2-7,.,TRBV4-3,TRBD2,CASSQEGGVQYF,TGCGCCAGCAGCCAAGAGGGGGGGGTGCAGTACTTC
18,TRBJ2-1,.,TRBV4-3,TRBD2,CASSQGSLPRGLAYEQFF,TGCGCCAGCAGCCAAGGTAGCCTCCCTCGCGGACTAGCGTATGAGCAGTTCTTC
16,TRBJ1-3,.,TRBV6-1,TRBD1,CASSEAFTGVGNTIYF,TGTGCCAGCAGTGAAGCTTTTACAGGGGTTGGAAACACCATATATTTT
17,TRBJ2-3,.,TRBV9,TRBD2,CASSPSGAGGPDYTQYF,TGTGCCAGCAGCCCCTCAGGGGCGGGGGGGCCGGATTATACGCAGTATTTT
15,TRBJ2-7,.,TRBV6-5,TRBD1,CASTAGQGTSYEQYF,TGTGCCAGCACCGCGGGACAGGGGACGTCCTACGAGCAGTACTTC